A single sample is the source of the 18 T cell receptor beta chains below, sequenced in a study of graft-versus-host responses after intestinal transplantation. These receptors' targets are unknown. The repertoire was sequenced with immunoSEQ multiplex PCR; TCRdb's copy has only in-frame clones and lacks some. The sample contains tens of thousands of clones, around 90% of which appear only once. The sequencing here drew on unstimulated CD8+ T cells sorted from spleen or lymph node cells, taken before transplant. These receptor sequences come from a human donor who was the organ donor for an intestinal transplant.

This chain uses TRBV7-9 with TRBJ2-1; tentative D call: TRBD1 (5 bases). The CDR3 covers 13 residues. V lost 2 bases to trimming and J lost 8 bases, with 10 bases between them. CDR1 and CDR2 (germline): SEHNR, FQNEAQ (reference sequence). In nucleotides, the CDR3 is TGTGCCAGCAGCTTAAGTCAGGGCGATGAGCAGTTCTTC. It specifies CASSLSQGDEQFF.

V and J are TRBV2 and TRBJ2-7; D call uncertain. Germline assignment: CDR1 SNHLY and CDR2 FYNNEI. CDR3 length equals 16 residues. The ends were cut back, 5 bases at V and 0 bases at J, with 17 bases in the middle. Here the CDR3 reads CASSPLDIANSYEQYV. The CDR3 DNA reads TGTGCCAGCAGTCCCCTCGACATCGCTAACTCCTACGAGCAGTACGTC.

The DNA of the CDR3 is TGCGCCAGCAGCTTGCAGACAGGGGCTAATGAAAAACTGTTTTTT. Protein: CASSLQTGANEKLFF. The chain employs TRBV5-1 and TRBJ1-4; 8 bases line up with TRBD1. CDR1 and CDR2 from the germline V gene are SGHRS and YFSETQ. CDR3 length equals 15 residues. V shed 1 base and J 3 bases; nucleotides not matched to a gene: 2.

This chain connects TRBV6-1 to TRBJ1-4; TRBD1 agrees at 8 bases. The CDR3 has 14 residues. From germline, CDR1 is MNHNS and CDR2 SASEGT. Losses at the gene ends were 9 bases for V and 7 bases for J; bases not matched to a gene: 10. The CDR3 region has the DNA TGTGCCAGTCAGGACAGGGTAGAAGGTGAAAAACTGTTTTTT. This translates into CASQDRVEGEKLFF.

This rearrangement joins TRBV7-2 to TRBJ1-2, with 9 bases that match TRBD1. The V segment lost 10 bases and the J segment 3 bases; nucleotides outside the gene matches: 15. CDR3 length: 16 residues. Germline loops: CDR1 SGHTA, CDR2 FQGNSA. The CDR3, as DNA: TGTGCCACCTGGGGGCGGGGAGGGGACAGGGACTATGGCTACACCTTC. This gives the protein CATWGRGGDRDYGYTF.

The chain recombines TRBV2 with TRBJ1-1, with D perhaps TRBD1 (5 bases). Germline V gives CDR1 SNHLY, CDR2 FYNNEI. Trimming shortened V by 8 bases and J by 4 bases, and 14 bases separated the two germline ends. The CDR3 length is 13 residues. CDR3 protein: CASGISGATEAFF. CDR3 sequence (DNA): TGTGCCAGCGGGATTAGTGGGGCCACTGAAGCTTTCTTT.

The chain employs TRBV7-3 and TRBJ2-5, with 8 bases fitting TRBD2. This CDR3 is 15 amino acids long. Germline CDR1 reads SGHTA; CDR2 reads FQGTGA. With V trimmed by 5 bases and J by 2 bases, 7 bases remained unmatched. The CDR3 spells CASSPNGGGQETQYF. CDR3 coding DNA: TGTGCCAGCAGCCCGAATGGCGGGGGGCAAGAGACCCAGTACTTC.

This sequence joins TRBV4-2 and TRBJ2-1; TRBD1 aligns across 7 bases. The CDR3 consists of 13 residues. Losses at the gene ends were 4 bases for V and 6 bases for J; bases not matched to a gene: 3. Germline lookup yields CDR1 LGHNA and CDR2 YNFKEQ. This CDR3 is CASSPPGGNEQFF. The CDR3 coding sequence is TGTGCCAGCAGCCCCCCAGGGGGCAATGAGCAGTTCTTC.

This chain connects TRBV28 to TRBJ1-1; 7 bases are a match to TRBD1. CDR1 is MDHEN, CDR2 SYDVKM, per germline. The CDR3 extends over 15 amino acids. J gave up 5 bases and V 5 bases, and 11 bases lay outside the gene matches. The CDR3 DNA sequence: TGTGCCAGCAGTCTAACCTCAGGGACAGAGACTGAAGCTTTCTTT. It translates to CASSLTSGTETEAFF. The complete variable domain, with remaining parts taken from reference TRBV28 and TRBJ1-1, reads DVKVTQSSRYLVKRTGEKVFLECVQDMDHENMFWYRQDPGLGLRLIYFSYDVKMKEKGDIPEGYSVSREKKERFSLILESASTNQTSMYLCASSLTSGTETEAFFGQGTRLTVV.

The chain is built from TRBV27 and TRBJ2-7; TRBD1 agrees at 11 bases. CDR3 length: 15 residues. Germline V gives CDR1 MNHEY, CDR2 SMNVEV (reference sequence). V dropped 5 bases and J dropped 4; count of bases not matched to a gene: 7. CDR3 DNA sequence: TGTGCCAGCAGTCCATGGACAGGGGGCTTGTACGAGCAGTACGTC. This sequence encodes CASSPWTGGLYEQYV.

The CDR3 region has the DNA TGTGCCAGCAGACGGCGGTTCTCCTACGAGCAGTACGTC. Translated: CASRRRFSYEQYV. The V gene is TRBV28, the J gene TRBJ2-7, with unresolved D. Trimming stripped 6 bases from V and 0 bases from J, with 9 bases between. Germline values: CDR1 MDHEN, CDR2 SYDVKM. This CDR3 is built from 13 residues.

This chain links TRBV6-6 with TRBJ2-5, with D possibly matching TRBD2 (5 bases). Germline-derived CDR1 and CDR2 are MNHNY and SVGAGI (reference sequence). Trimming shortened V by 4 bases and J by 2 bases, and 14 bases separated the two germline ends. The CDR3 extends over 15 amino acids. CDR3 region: CASSWMADSQETQYF. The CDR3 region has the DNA TGTGCCAGCAGTTGGATGGCGGACTCACAAGAGACCCAGTACTTC.

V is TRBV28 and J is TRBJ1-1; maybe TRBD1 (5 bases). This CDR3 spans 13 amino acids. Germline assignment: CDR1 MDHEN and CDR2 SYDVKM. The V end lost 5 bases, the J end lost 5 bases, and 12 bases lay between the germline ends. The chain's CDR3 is CASSAPGETEAFF. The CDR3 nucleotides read TGTGCCAGCAGTGCCCCGGGGGAAACTGAAGCTTTCTTT.

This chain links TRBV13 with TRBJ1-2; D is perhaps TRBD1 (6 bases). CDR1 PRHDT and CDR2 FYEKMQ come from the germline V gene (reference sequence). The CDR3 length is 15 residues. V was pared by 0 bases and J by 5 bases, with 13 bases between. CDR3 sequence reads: CASSLGEDRKYGYTF. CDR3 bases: TGTGCCAGCAGCTTAGGGGAGGACAGAAAATATGGCTACACCTTC.

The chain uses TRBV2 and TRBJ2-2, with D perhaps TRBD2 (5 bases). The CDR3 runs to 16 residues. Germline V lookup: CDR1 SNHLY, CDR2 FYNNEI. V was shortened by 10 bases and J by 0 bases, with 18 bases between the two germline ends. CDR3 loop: CATDERGNPNTGELFF. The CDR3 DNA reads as TGTGCCACCGATGAGAGAGGGAACCCGAACACCGGGGAGCTGTTTTTT. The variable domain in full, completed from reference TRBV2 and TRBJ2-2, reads EPEVTQTPSHQVTQMGQEVILRCVPISNHLYFYWYRQILGQKVEFLVSFYNNEISEKSEIFDDQFSVERPDGSNFTLKIRSTKLEDSAMYFCATDERGNPNTGELFFGEGSRLTVL.

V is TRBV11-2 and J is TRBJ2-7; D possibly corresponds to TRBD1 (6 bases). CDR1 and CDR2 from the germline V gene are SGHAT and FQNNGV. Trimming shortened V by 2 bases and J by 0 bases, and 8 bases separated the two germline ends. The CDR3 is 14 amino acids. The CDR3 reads CASSLTGSSYEQYV. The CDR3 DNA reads TGTGCCAGCAGCTTAACAGGGAGCTCCTACGAGCAGTACGTC.

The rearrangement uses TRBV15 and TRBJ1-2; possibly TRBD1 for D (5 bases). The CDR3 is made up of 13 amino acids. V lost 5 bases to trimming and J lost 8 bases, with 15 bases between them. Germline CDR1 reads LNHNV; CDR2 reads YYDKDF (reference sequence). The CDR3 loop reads CATSGQTVQGYTF. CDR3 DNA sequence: TGTGCCACCAGCGGGCAGACAGTCCAAGGCTACACCTTC.

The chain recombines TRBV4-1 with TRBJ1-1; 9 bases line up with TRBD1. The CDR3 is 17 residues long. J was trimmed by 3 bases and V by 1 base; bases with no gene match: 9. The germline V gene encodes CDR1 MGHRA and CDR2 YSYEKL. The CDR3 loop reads CASSQVHRGRDDTEAFF. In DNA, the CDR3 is TGCGCCAGCAGCCAAGTGCACAGGGGGCGCGACGACACTGAAGCTTTCTTT.